This TCR beta chain was recovered during a study of metastatic and nonmetastatic thyroid tumors. Study at large: The study looked at repertoires side by side in blood and in tumor or nodule tissue from malignant and benign thyroid patients. Study observations and caveats: Reported TCR beta diversity, measured in blood and tumor, was significantly higher for malignant thyroid tumors than for benign nodules.

This clone was detected ten times or more. Its antigen is unknown. Thyroid surgery was preceded by no treatment in any patient. TCRdb re-called clones from the PCR reads using MiXCR. The sample shows tens of thousands of clones, roughly an eighth of them seen only once. Trimming took 4 bases from V and 5 from J; bases not matched to a gene: 10. Germline lookup yields CDR1 SGHKS and CDR2 YYEKEE (reference sequence). This CDR3 region has 16 residues. The TCR comes from a male donor with papillary thyroid cancer or a benign thyroid nodule (not recorded which). Some clones in this sample may be carry-over from other donors' samples. The sequenced material came from blood. The chain recombines TRBV5-5 with TRBJ1-1, with 11 bases lining up with TRBD1. The CDR3 loop is CASSRGQGAQGTEAFF. In DNA, the CDR3 is TGTGCCAGCAGCCGTGGACAGGGGGCGCAAGGAACTGAAGCTTTCTTT. The full variable domain, completed using reference TRBV5-5 and TRBJ1-1, is DAGVTQSPTHLIKTRGQQVTLRCSPISGHKSVSWYQQVLGQGPQFIFQYYEKEERGRGNFPDRFSARQFPNYSSELNVNALLLGDSALYLCASSRGQGAQGTEAFFGQGTRLTVV.